The rows below give T cell receptor beta chains drawn from one sample of a study of T-cell reconstitution after alpha-beta-depleted transplantation in children. TCRdb reanalysed the PCR reads using MiXCR and keeps one entry per CDR3 protein. The sample carries about 300,000 distinct CDR3 sequences, 6.5% to 9% recorded once. The source material was peripheral blood, sampled 360 days after TCRalphabeta/CD19-depleted stem cell transplant. The source is a female patient between 2 and 15 years old who had a stem cell transplant for Fanconi anemia, so the T cells may come from the graft donor. CDR3s leave out the opening cysteine and the closing phenylalanine or tryptophan. Size is omitted from some rows. Given values are once, few, many or a class for expanded clones.

cdr3_aa,clone_size,j_call,v_call
SARRAGGADTQY,-,TRBJ2-3,TRBV20-1
ASSLLTSAEYEQY,-,TRBJ2-7,TRBV28
ATSDPASGRRDTQY,many,TRBJ2-3,TRBV24-1
ASSEGRAWTEAF,many,TRBJ1-1,TRBV6-1
SARDGGTSLYNEQF,many,TRBJ2-1,TRBV20-1
ASSFGASGGNEQF,-,TRBJ2-1,TRBV28
ASSIRAFNQPQH,-,TRBJ1-5,TRBV13
ASSPTATSVTYEQY,-,TRBJ2-7,TRBV7-3
ATSRGLLGSNEQF,many,TRBJ2-1,TRBV15
ASTLTPEKGSSYEQY,few,TRBJ2-7,TRBV7-6
ASSDPGGVGGYEQY,few,TRBJ2-7,TRBV6-1
ATSRRSLQETQY,many,TRBJ2-5,TRBV15
ASSLGGSVKTQY,many,TRBJ2-5,TRBV7-7
ASSLHGGNTEAF,many,TRBJ1-1,TRBV7-9
SAARADNEQF,many,TRBJ2-1,TRBV20-1
ASSLGDFSPLH,-,TRBJ1-6,TRBV7-6
SASRLAGVGEQF,few,TRBJ2-1,TRBV20-1
ASQRSLVSNQPQH,few,TRBJ1-5,TRBV6-2/TRBV6-3
SALDRGRRPGGYT,many,TRBJ1-2,TRBV20-1
SASSAADEQY,-,TRBJ2-7,TRBV20-1
ASSPFGTYTGELF,many,TRBJ2-2,TRBV12-3/TRBV12-4
TISSDLWGQETQY,-,TRBJ2-5,TRBV2
ASSPPGQGFSRPQH,-,TRBJ1-5,TRBV12-3/TRBV12-4
ASNEGQAFMAGANVLT,many,TRBJ2-6,TRBV11-1
SARDYGLAENEQF,-,TRBJ2-1,TRBV20-1
ASSQQKGFRFEAGELF,many,TRBJ2-2,TRBV4-3
ASSLQGAKTQY,many,TRBJ2-5,TRBV12-3/TRBV12-4
ASSVGGTTEAF,many,TRBJ1-1,TRBV9
ASSWGGDTQY,-,TRBJ2-3,TRBV5-6
ASIPFSYPGELF,few,TRBJ2-2,TRBV7-2
SARDPGANTDTQY,many,TRBJ2-3,TRBV20-1
AITLDTGELF,few,TRBJ2-2,TRBV10-3
ASSYPGQDLNTEAF,many,TRBJ1-1,TRBV6-5
ASRLAGRYEQY,many,TRBJ2-7,TRBV5-1
ASSFGQSYGYT,many,TRBJ1-2,TRBV7-3
ASSLRPTEHEQF,many,TRBJ2-1,TRBV7-9
ASRGAAAETQY,many,TRBJ2-5,TRBV28
ASSLNQGGEKLF,-,TRBJ1-4,TRBV28
ASSDSGEAYNEQF,many,TRBJ2-1,TRBV6-4
ASSLWVTSGQETQY,many,TRBJ2-5,TRBV7-2
ASSQGTSLVDTQY,few,TRBJ2-3,TRBV7-3
ASSSNPTNEKLF,-,TRBJ1-4,TRBV12-3/TRBV12-4
ASSLAGGGTGELF,many,TRBJ2-2,TRBV7-2
ASSPGMRGARLSYEQY,few,TRBJ2-7,TRBV7-8
ASSPAGIATNEKLF,many,TRBJ1-4,TRBV7-2
ASSPSGGTGEQF,-,TRBJ2-1,TRBV3-1
ASSQAQESPLH,many,TRBJ1-6,TRBV4-2
SANDRGQGGYT,few,TRBJ1-2,TRBV29-1
ASSVTASRYTDTQY,many,TRBJ2-3,TRBV9
ASSSLVGEQF,few,TRBJ2-1,TRBV27
ASSFRQGSTDTQY,few,TRBJ2-3,TRBV7-9
ASSLRRSNYGYT,-,TRBJ1-2,TRBV12-3/TRBV12-4
ASSGTQYNEQF,-,TRBJ2-1,TRBV7-3
ATRDPNNNEQF,many,TRBJ2-1,TRBV24-1
ASSVGGLAGFYEQY,many,TRBJ2-7,TRBV9
ASSTHGTGGYNEQF,many,TRBJ2-1,TRBV6-5
SARKRALETQY,many,TRBJ2-5,TRBV20-1
ASSLPHRDRSNYGYT,-,TRBJ1-2,TRBV7-9
ASSYTDYEQY,-,TRBJ2-7,TRBV7-9